Below, 10 T cell receptor beta chains from the same sample are listed, as sequenced in a study of graft-versus-host responses after intestinal transplantation. Here immunoSEQ multiplex PCR was the method, and the copy in TCRdb shows in-frame clones only, minus some. The table shows approximately 110,000 clones, with about 92% occurring only once. No antigen is known for these receptors. This sample comprised unstimulated CD8+ T cells sorted from spleen or lymph node cells, obtained before transplant. All receptors come from a human donor who was the organ donor for an intestinal transplant.

This chain joins TRBV19 and TRBJ2-2, with TRBD2 as a possible D gene (5 bases). Deletions cut 5 bases from V and 7 bases from J, with 11 bases between. CDR3 length: 13 amino acids. The germline V gene has CDR1 LNHDA and CDR2 SQIVND (reference sequence). This CDR3 reads CASSGGEGGELFF. DNA for the CDR3: TGTGCCAGTAGTGGAGGAGAGGGCGGGGAGCTGTTTTTT.

The chain joins TRBV2 to TRBJ2-7; 7 positions match TRBD2. Per the germline V gene, CDR1 is SNHLY and CDR2 is FYNNEI. Trimming removed 3 bases from V and 2 bases from J; junction bases left unmatched: 7. This CDR3 is 15 amino acids long. This chain's CDR3 is CASSDGTTRPYEQYF. In DNA, the CDR3 is TGTGCCAGCAGTGACGGGACTACCCGACCCTACGAGCAGTACTTC.

This rearrangement joins TRBV28 to TRBJ1-1, with D unclear. Per the germline V gene, CDR1 is MDHEN and CDR2 is SYDVKM. Trimming pared 9 bases from V and 1 base from J, leaving 18 bases between. The CDR3 spans 15 residues. CDR3 in amino acids: CARRWVPVKNTEAFF. CDR3 DNA: TGTGCCAGAAGATGGGTCCCAGTAAAGAACACTGAAGCTTTCTTT.

The chain carries TRBV6-5 and TRBJ2-7; D possibly uses TRBD1 or TRBD2 (7 bases each). Deletions cut 5 bases from V and 5 bases from J, with 13 bases between. The CDR3 loop spans 13 amino acids. Germline-derived CDR1 and CDR2 are MNHEY and SVGAGI. The chain's CDR3 is CASSPGGGHEQYF. Written as DNA, the CDR3 is TGTGCCAGCAGTCCAGGGGGGGGCCACGAGCAGTACTTC.

The chain joins TRBV28 to TRBJ2-7, with 8 positions matching TRBD2. The germline V gene has CDR1 MDHEN and CDR2 SYDVKM. V gave up 6 bases and J gave up 0 bases; unmatched junction bases: 7. The CDR3 has 15 amino acids. This chain's CDR3 is CASSILAASSYEQYF. The CDR3 coding sequence is TGTGCCAGCAGCATACTAGCGGCAAGCTCCTACGAGCAGTACTTC.

The chain carries TRBV20-1 and TRBJ2-7; D gene uncertain. Germline CDR1 reads DFQATT; CDR2 reads SNEGSKA (reference sequence). Trimming left V 5 bases short and J 5 bases short, with 7 bases between. The CDR3 has 10 amino acids. CDR3 DNA: TGCAGTGCTCCCTTTGACGAGCAGTACTTC. This encodes CSAPFDEQYF.

Only a few counts were recorded for this clone. The V and J genes are TRBV19 and TRBJ2-7, with a tentative D call TRBD2 (5 bases). The CDR3 loop spans 16 amino acids. CDR1 is LNHDA and CDR2 is SQIVND in the germline V gene (reference sequence). Trimming took off 5 bases at V and 0 bases at J, with 17 bases between the two ends. CDR3 in DNA: TGTGCCAGTAGTGCCCCAACTAGGGAACGCTCCTACGAGCAGTACTTC. Translation gives CASSAPTRERSYEQYF.

The V and J genes are TRBV30 and TRBJ2-3, with 7 positions matching TRBD1. Germline trimming cut 3 bases from V and 3 bases from J; bases unmatched to any gene: 3. CDR1 and CDR2 from the germline V gene are GTSNPN and SVGIG (reference sequence). There are 13 residues in the CDR3. As DNA, the CDR3 is TGTGCCTGGAGCAACAGGGGAACAGATACGCAGTATTTT. Protein sequence: CAWSNRGTDTQYF.

The rearrangement links TRBV2 to TRBJ1-1; D call uncertain. The CDR3 totals 11 residues. Trimming left V 4 bases short and J 4 bases short, with 4 bases between. CDR1 SNHLY and CDR2 FYNNEI come from the germline V gene. The CDR3 sequence is CASSGGTEAFF. CDR3 bases: TGTGCCAGCAGTGGGGGCACTGAAGCTTTCTTT.

The chain couples TRBV19 to TRBJ2-3, with 7 bases fitting TRBD2. V lost 2 bases and J lost 6; bases outside the gene matches: 8. The V gene's germline CDR1 is LNHDA and CDR2 SQIVND (reference sequence). The CDR3 consists of 15 residues. The CDR3 region is CASSIWGGVSDTQYF. Written as DNA, the CDR3 is TGTGCCAGTAGTATATGGGGAGGGGTTTCGGATACGCAGTATTTT.